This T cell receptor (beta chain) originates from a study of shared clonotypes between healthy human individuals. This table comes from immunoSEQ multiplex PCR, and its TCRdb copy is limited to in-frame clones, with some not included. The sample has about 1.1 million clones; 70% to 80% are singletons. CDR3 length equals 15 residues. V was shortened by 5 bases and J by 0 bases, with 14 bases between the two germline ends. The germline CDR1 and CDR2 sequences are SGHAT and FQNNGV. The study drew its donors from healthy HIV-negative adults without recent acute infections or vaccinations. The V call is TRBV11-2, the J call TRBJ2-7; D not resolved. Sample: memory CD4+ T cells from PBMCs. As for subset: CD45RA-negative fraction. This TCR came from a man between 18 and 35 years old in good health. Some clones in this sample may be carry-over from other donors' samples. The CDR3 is CASSRSGPTSYEQYF. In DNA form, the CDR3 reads TGTGCCAGCAGCCGCTCCGGGCCAACCTCCTACGAGCAGTACTTC.